The sample holds a few counts of the clone carrying this T cell receptor beta chain. Its target is not known. Purities over 95% were achieved in all sorted populations. Expressed TCRB transcripts were sequenced after all isolated RNA was converted to cDNA. The data were produced by immunoSEQ multiplex PCR, yet TCRdb's version contains in-frame clones alone and is incomplete. The sample lists 130,000 to 150,000 clones, 40% to 55% occurring once. The source of the sample is a study of beta chain features in type 1 diabetes. General observations from the study: The similarity of naive, central memory and Treg TCRB repertoires appeared greater among patients than among healthy donors.

The CDR3 loop spans 14 amino acids. Trimming stripped 3 bases from V and 3 bases from J, with 11 bases between. CDR1 and CDR2 from the germline V gene are LNHDA and SQIVND (reference sequence). The chain employs TRBV19 and TRBJ1-2, with D hard to call. The sequence came from a man aged 18 to 35 in good health. Source material: Tregs from blood. The CDR3 nucleotides read TGTGCCAGTAGTATCAAAGCTCAAGACTATGGCTACACCTTC. It yields the protein CASSIKAQDYGYTF.